The 4 T cell receptor beta chains reported below all come from one sample, sequenced in a study of T cells in tumors after PD-1 blockade. This table comes from immunoSEQ multiplex PCR, and its TCRdb copy is limited to in-frame clones, with some not included. Of fewer than 50,000 clones in the sample, roughly 80% were seen once. The sequenced sample was PBMCs, obtained before anti-PD-1 treatment. The receptors derive from a human donor with basal cell carcinoma.

This clone has a single count. The rearrangement uses TRBV28 and TRBJ1-6; D unresolved. CDR1 is MDHEN, CDR2 SYDVKM, per germline. Deletions cut 6 bases from V and 0 bases from J, with 12 bases between. There are 16 residues in the CDR3. The chain's CDR3 is CASRGEGSSYNSPLHF. The CDR3 nucleotides are TGTGCCAGCAGGGGAGAGGGAAGCTCCTATAATTCACCCCTCCACTTT.

This clone has just one count. V usage is TRBV24-1 and J usage is TRBJ2-2; D might be TRBD1 or TRBD2, each matching 5 bases. The length of the CDR3 is 12 residues. The V end was cut by 9 bases, the J end by 7 bases, with 11 bases between. Per the germline V gene, CDR1 is KGHDR and CDR2 is SFDVKD. CDR3 sequence reads: CATSREYGELFF. The CDR3, as DNA: TGTGCCACCTCCAGGGAGTACGGGGAGCTGTTTTTT.

V is TRBV5-1 and J is TRBJ1-1, with 7 bases identical to TRBD1. In germline, CDR1 is SGHRS, CDR2 YFSETQ. The length of the CDR3 is 15 residues. V shed 4 bases, J shed 0 bases, and the junction held 6 bases outside the gene matches. The chain's CDR3 is CASSRIQGMNTEAFF. The DNA of the CDR3 is TGCGCCAGCAGCCGAATACAGGGGATGAACACTGAAGCTTTCTTT.

This clone has a handful of counts. V gene TRBV4-2 combines with J gene TRBJ1-6; D unclear. Per the germline V gene, CDR1 is LGHNA and CDR2 is YNFKEQ. Trimming cost V 4 bases and J 0 bases, with 22 bases left between them. This CDR3 has 20 amino acids. The CDR3 here is CASSPWMQNPLSSYNSPLHF. For the CDR3, the DNA is TGTGCCAGCAGCCCCTGGATGCAGAACCCTTTGAGCTCCTATAATTCACCCCTCCACTTT.